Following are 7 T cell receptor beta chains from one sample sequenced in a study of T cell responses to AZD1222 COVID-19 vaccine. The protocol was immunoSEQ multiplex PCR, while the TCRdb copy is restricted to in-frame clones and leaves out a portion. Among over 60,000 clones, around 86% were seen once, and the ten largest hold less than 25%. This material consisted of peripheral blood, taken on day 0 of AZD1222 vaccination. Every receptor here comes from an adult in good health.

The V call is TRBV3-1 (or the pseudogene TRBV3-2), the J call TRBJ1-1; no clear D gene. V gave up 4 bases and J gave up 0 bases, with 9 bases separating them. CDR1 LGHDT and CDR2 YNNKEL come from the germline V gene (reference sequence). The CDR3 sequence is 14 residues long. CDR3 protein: CASSLQFMNTEAFF. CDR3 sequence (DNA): TGTGCCAGCAGCCTCCAATTTATGAACACTGAAGCTTTCTTT.

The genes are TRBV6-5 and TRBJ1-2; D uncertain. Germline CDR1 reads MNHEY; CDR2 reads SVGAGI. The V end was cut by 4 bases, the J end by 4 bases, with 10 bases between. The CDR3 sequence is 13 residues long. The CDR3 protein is CASSSRNGYGYTF. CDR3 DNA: TGTGCCAGCAGTTCCCGGAACGGCTATGGCTACACCTTC.

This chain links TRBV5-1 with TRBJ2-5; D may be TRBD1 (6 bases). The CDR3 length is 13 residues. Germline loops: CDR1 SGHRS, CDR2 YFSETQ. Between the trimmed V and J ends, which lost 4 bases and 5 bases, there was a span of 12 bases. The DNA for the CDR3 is TGCGCCAGCAGCCGAACTAGGGGGGAGACCCAGTACTTC. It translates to CASSRTRGETQYF.

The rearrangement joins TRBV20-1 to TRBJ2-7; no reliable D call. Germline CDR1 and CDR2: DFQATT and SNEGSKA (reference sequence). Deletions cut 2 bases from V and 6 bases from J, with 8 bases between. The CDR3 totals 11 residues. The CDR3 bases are TGCAGTGCTAGATTGCTTCTCGAGCAGTACTTC. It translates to CSARLLLEQYF.

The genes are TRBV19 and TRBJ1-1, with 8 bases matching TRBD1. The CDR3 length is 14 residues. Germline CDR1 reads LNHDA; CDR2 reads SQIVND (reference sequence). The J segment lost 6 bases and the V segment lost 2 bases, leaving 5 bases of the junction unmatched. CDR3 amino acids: CASSIYRGMAEAFF. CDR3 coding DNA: TGTGCCAGTAGTATATACAGGGGGATGGCTGAAGCTTTCTTT. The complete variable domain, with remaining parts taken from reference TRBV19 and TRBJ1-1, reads DGGITQSPKYLFRKEGQNVTLSCEQNLNHDAMYWYRQDPGQGLRLIYYSQIVNDFQKGDIAEGYSVSREKKESFPLTVTSAQKNPTAFYLCASSIYRGMAEAFFGQGTRLTVV.

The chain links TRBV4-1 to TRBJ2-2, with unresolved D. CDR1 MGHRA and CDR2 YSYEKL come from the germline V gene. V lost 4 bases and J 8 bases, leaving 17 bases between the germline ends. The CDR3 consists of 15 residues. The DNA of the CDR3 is TGCGCCAGCAGCCCCAAGATCGCGACCACGGGGGAGCTGTTTTTT. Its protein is CASSPKIATTGELFF.

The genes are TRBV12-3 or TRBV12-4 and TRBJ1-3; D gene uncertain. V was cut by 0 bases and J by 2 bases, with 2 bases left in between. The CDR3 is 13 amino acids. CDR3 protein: CASSLAPGNTIYF. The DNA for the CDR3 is TGTGCCAGCAGTTTAGCTCCTGGAAACACCATATATTTT.